Following are 14 T cell receptor beta chains from one sample sequenced in a study of Tregs in tolerant kidney transplant recipients. Recipients received nonmyeloablative bone marrow transplants from related graft donors, with transient mixed chimerism. Profiled with immunoSEQ multiplex PCR; TCRdb holds only in-frame clones, not every one. The sample shows around 50,000 clones, approximately 90% of them seen only once. This specimen was CD8+ T cells from blood (PBMCs), taken 12 months after the transplant. Every receptor here comes from a human patient who received a combined kidney and bone marrow transplant. A subset of T cells may come from the graft donor.

This chain joins TRBV15 and TRBJ2-5, with 10 positions matching TRBD1. V lost 8 bases and J lost 1; bases outside the gene matches: 7. Germline CDR1 and CDR2: LNHNV and YYDKDF (reference sequence). This CDR3 is 15 amino acids long. CDR3 DNA sequence: TGTGCCACCGAAGGGACAGGGGAGGCCCAAGAGACCCAGTACTTC. Protein product: CATEGTGEAQETQYF.

The gene calls are TRBV4-2 and TRBJ1-5; D unclear. V gave up 0 bases and J gave up 2 bases, with 11 bases separating them. This CDR3 is built from 16 residues. From germline, CDR1 is LGHNA and CDR2 YNFKEQ. CDR3 nucleotide sequence: TGTGCCAGCAGCCAAGAAGCTGGAGAGGGCAATCAGCCCCAGCATTTT. Protein sequence: CASSQEAGEGNQPQHF.

V is TRBV5-4 and J is TRBJ1-1, with unresolved D. CDR3 length equals 14 residues. Germline V gene lookup returns CDR1 SGHNT and CDR2 YYREEE (reference sequence). The V end was cut by 2 bases, the J end by 2 bases, with 10 bases between. CDR3 coding DNA: TGTGCCAGCAGCTTCGGGGTTTATAACACTGAAGCTTTCTTT. Its translation is CASSFGVYNTEAFF.

This CDR3 is CASSPAGVADTQYF. CDR3 in DNA: TGCGCCAGCTCCCCGGCCGGGGTTGCAGATACGCAGTATTTT. The chain combines TRBV5-1 with TRBJ2-3; D is perhaps TRBD2 (5 bases). This CDR3 has 14 residues. V lost 7 bases to trimming and J lost 4 bases, with 16 bases between them. From germline, CDR1 is SGHRS and CDR2 YFSETQ.

This clone was counted only a few times. The V call is TRBV30, the J call TRBJ2-3, with 9 bases identical to TRBD1. CDR1 is GTSNPN and CDR2 is SVGIG in the germline V gene (reference sequence). With 2 bases clipped from V and 6 bases from J, the junction kept 9 bases outside the gene matches. The CDR3 loop spans 15 amino acids. Here the CDR3 reads CAWSSTGGLGDTQYF. CDR3 coding DNA: TGTGCCTGGAGTTCGACAGGGGGTCTAGGGGATACGCAGTATTTT.

This chain uses TRBV15 with TRBJ2-1; no firm D call. CDR3 length: 18 amino acids. Germline values: CDR1 LNHNV, CDR2 YYDKDF (reference sequence). Trimming removed 8 bases at V and 3 bases at J, with 26 bases between. The CDR3 coding sequence is TGTGCCACCTCCATTATGTCGCCCTCGGCGGTATACTACAATGAGCAGTTCTTC. It specifies CATSIMSPSAVYYNEQFF.

Only a few counts were recorded for this clone. The genes are TRBV5-5 and TRBJ1-4; D is unresolved. Trimming left V 0 bases short and J 10 bases short, with 10 bases between. Germline V gene data show CDR1 as SGHKS and CDR2 as YYEKEE (reference sequence). The CDR3 runs 13 residues. The CDR3 nucleotides are TGTGCCAGCAGCTTGGACCCGTCGGGAAAACTGTTTTTT. It is translated as CASSLDPSGKLFF.

The J gene is TRBJ2-7, the V gene TRBV30; D may be TRBD1 (6 bases). The CDR3 length is 13 residues. The germline V gene encodes CDR1 GTSNPN and CDR2 SVGIG (reference sequence). V gave up 7 bases and J gave up 3 bases, with 16 bases separating them. In DNA form, the CDR3 reads TGTGCCTCGGGACCAACAGGGCGCTACGAGCAGTACTTC. This codes for CASGPTGRYEQYF.

Concerning this clone itself: One end of the junction varies from germline; a read error may be responsible. The J gene is TRBJ2-5, the V gene TRBV7-9, with 11 bases matching TRBD2. CDR1 is SEHNR and CDR2 is FQNEAQ in the germline V gene (reference sequence). The CDR3 sequence is 16 residues long. The CDR3: CASSLKGLADQAIGDF. CDR3 sequence (DNA): TGTGCCAGCAGCCTTAAGGGACTAGCGGATCAAGCCATTGGGGACTTC.

V gene TRBV27 combines with J gene TRBJ2-1, with D possibly being TRBD1 (5 bases). V shed 5 bases and J shed 0 bases, with 11 bases lying between them. The CDR3 has 15 amino acids. Looked up from germline, CDR1 is MNHEY and CDR2 is SMNVEV (reference sequence). The CDR3 spells CASSVGVSSYNEQFF. In DNA form, the CDR3 reads TGTGCCAGCAGTGTAGGGGTGAGCTCCTACAATGAGCAGTTCTTC.

The CDR3 loop reads CASSQDQWGAYEQYF. DNA of the CDR3: TGTGCCAGCAGCCAAGACCAATGGGGGGCCTACGAGCAGTACTTC. V and J are TRBV4-2 and TRBJ2-7, with D possibly being TRBD2 (6 bases). CDR3 length: 15 amino acids. Trimming shortened V by 0 bases and J by 2 bases, and 11 bases separated the two germline ends. Germline CDR1 and CDR2: LGHNA and YNFKEQ.

This chain connects TRBV7-2 to TRBJ1-6, with 8 nucleotides matching TRBD1. The CDR3 covers 17 residues. Losses at the gene ends were 5 bases for V and 9 bases for J; bases not matched to a gene: 15. Germline assignment: CDR1 SGHTA and CDR2 FQGNSA. In nucleotides, the CDR3 is TGTGCCAGCAGCCCCACCGGGACAGGTGGTCAAGGTTCACCCCTCCACTTT. Translation: CASSPTGTGGQGSPLHF.

The chain recombines TRBV13 with TRBJ2-3, with a weak D call TRBD2 (5 bases). Germline V gene lookup returns CDR1 PRHDT and CDR2 FYEKMQ (reference sequence). The germline V and J ends were trimmed by 4 bases and 0 bases, with 20 bases remaining between them. There are 18 residues in the CDR3. The CDR3 coding sequence is TGTGCCAGCAGCTCCCGAGACGGAGGTACCCCTAGCACAGATACGCAGTATTTT. This gives the protein CASSSRDGGTPSTDTQYF. The full variable domain, in which reference TRBV13 and TRBJ2-3 provide the parts outside the CDR3, is AAGVIQSPRHLIKEKRETATLKCYPIPRHDTVYWYQQGPGQDPQFLISFYEKMQSDKGSIPDRFSAQQFSDYHSELNMSSLELGDSALYFCASSSRDGGTPSTDTQYFGPGTRLTVL.

This clone occurred once. The chain links TRBV10-1 to TRBJ2-2, with D possibly being TRBD2 (8 bases). This CDR3 is 17 amino acids long. Germline CDR1 and CDR2: WNHNN and SYGVQD (reference sequence). Trimming stripped 8 bases from V and 6 bases from J, with 25 bases between. The CDR3 sequence is CASQGEAGEERAGELFF. The DNA for the CDR3 is TGCGCCAGCCAGGGGGAAGCGGGAGAGGAAAGAGCCGGGGAGCTGTTTTTT.